Below are 30 T cell receptor beta chains sequenced from a single sample in a study of T cells in Graves' hyperthyroidism and ophthalmopathy. The TCR beta CDR3 regions underwent amplification using RNA transcripts as the source. The HTBI primer set served for first-round RT-PCR of the TCR CDR3. MiXCR, run by TCRdb on the multiplex PCR reads, gives a single entry per CDR3 protein. The data hold 350,000 to 400,000 distinct CDR3 sequences, with 15% observed a single time. The specimen sequenced was blood. Receptors originate from a woman younger than 45 with Graves' hyperthyroidism.

Worth noting for this clonotype: A much larger clonotype is one base distant, so this may be a read error. This chain joins TRBV24-1 and TRBJ2-7; 9 bases are shared with TRBD1. The V gene's germline CDR1 is KGHDR and CDR2 SFDVKD. The CDR3 has 15 amino acids. CDR3 DNA: TGTGCCACCAGTGGGACAGGGGAGAGCTCCTACGAGCGGTACTTC. It specifies CATSGTGESSYERYF.

The sample holds many counts of this clonotype. The chain combines TRBV2 with TRBJ1-2, with D possibly TRBD1 on 6 matching bases. Germline V gene lookup returns CDR1 SNHLY and CDR2 FYNNEI. This CDR3 has 12 residues. V lost 3 bases, J lost 12 bases, and 14 bases lay in between. The CDR3 bases are TGTGCCAGCAGTGATTGGGGGCGAGGACACACCTTC. This encodes CASSDWGRGHTF.

The rearrangement links TRBV30 to TRBJ2-3; possible D gene TRBD2, 6 bases. The germline V and J ends were trimmed by 2 bases and 2 bases, with 14 bases remaining between them. The CDR3 has 15 amino acids. The germline gives CDR1 GTSNPN, CDR2 SVGIG (reference sequence). The CDR3 sequence is CAWSSPTRHTDTQYF. The CDR3 bases are TGTGCCTGGAGTTCACCGACTAGACACACAGATACGCAGTATTTT.

CDR3: CASSPRQGANEQFF. CDR3 coding DNA: TGTGCCAGCTCACCAAGACAGGGGGCCAATGAGCAGTTCTTC. The gene calls are TRBV18 and TRBJ2-1; 10 nucleotides line up with TRBD1. V trimming: 2 bases; J trimming: 6 bases; junction bases outside the gene matches: 1. Germline assignment: CDR1 KGHSH and CDR2 LQKENI. The CDR3 is 14 residues long. The full variable domain, completed using reference TRBV18 and TRBJ2-1, is NAGVMQNPRHLVRRRGQEARLRCSPMKGHSHVYWYRQLPEEGLKFMVYLQKENIIDESGMPKERFSAEFPKEGPSILRIQQVVRGDSAAYFCASSPRQGANEQFFGPGTRLTVL.

This clonotype was picked up a small number of times. V gene TRBV24-1 combines with J gene TRBJ1-1; 7 bases line up with TRBD1. CDR3 length: 11 amino acids. The germline V gene has CDR1 KGHDR and CDR2 SFDVKD. J was trimmed by 7 bases and V by 10 bases; bases with no gene match: 5. The chain's CDR3 is CATSTGYEAFF. The CDR3 DNA is TGTGCCACTTCGACAGGGTATGAAGCTTTCTTT.

This clonotype was seen many times. The chain combines TRBV18 with TRBJ2-1; D remains unclear. The length of the CDR3 is 13 residues. V was cut by 2 bases and J by 10 bases, with 12 bases left in between. Germline V gene sequence: CDR1 KGHSH, CDR2 LQKENI. CDR3 sequence: CASSPEIGPEQFF. Written as DNA, the CDR3 is TGTGCCAGCTCACCAGAAATAGGGCCAGAGCAGTTCTTC. The whole variable domain, remainder taken from reference TRBV18 and TRBJ2-1, is NAGVMQNPRHLVRRRGQEARLRCSPMKGHSHVYWYRQLPEEGLKFMVYLQKENIIDESGMPKERFSAEFPKEGPSILRIQQVVRGDSAAYFCASSPEIGPEQFFGPGTRLTVL.

This clonotype has just a few counts. The rearrangement links TRBV20-1 to TRBJ1-4; 8 bases fit TRBD1. V was pared by 4 bases and J by 11 bases, with 15 bases of the junction left unmatched. Germline CDR1 and CDR2: DFQATT and SNEGSKA (reference sequence). The CDR3 loop spans 15 amino acids. The CDR3 DNA is TGCAGTGCTACATTCGCCGGGCAGGGGGCTAAGAAACTGTTTTTT. Encoded protein: CSATFAGQGAKKLFF.

This clonotype was picked up many times. The J gene is TRBJ2-2, the V gene TRBV7-8, with 11 nucleotides matching TRBD2. V dropped 2 bases and J dropped 2; count of bases not matched to a gene: 4. The CDR3 length is 17 residues. Germline V lookup: CDR1 SGHVS, CDR2 FQNEAQ. CDR3 in amino acids: CASSLRGTSGNTGELFF. In nucleotides, the CDR3 is TGTGCCAGCAGCTTAAGAGGGACTAGCGGAAACACCGGGGAGCTGTTTTTT.

This clonotype was detected only a few times. This chain uses TRBV7-2 with TRBJ2-1; 11 positions agree with TRBD1. With V trimmed by 6 bases and J by 8 bases, 6 bases remained unmatched. Per the germline V gene, CDR1 is SGHTA and CDR2 is FQGNSA. The CDR3 contains 14 residues. Here the CDR3 DNA reads TGTGCCAGCAGAGAGGGACAGGGGGGCGATGAGCAGTTCTTC. It encodes CASREGQGGDEQFF.

In its sample, this clonotype was seen a few times. The V call is TRBV4-1, the J call TRBJ1-5; no reliable D call. This CDR3 is built from 15 residues. CDR1 is MGHRA and CDR2 is YSYEKL in the germline V gene. Trimming pared 2 bases from V and 4 bases from J, leaving 12 bases between. The CDR3 protein is CASSQPARTNQPQHF. Written as DNA, the CDR3 is TGCGCCAGCAGCCAACCGGCACGGACTAATCAGCCCCAGCATTTT.

The genes are TRBV24-1 and TRBJ2-3; D may be TRBD1 or TRBD2 (5 bases each). CDR1 is KGHDR, CDR2 SFDVKD, per germline. The CDR3 has 16 residues. The germline V and J ends were trimmed by 3 bases and 1 base, with 13 bases remaining between them. CDR3 nucleotide sequence: TGTGCCACCAGTGATCCCGGGACGGAAGGCACAGATACGCAGTATTTT. It yields the protein CATSDPGTEGTDTQYF.

This chain links TRBV3-1 with TRBJ1-1; the D is unclear. There are 17 residues in the CDR3. Germline loops: CDR1 LGHDT, CDR2 YNNKEL (reference sequence). The ends were cut back, 0 bases at V and 1 base at J, with 15 bases in the middle. The CDR3 reads CASSQDSVWEPNTEAFF. The CDR3 DNA reads TGTGCCAGCAGCCAAGATTCGGTTTGGGAACCGAACACTGAAGCTTTCTTT.

The J gene is TRBJ2-2, the V gene TRBV6-1; 7 bases match TRBD2. Per germline, CDR1 MNHNS and CDR2 SASEGT. The CDR3 contains 15 residues. Germline trimming cut 8 bases from V and 5 bases from J; bases unmatched to any gene: 11. The CDR3 DNA sequence: TGTGCCAGCGGGGGGGGGGGGGGGGGGACCGGGGAGCTGTTTTTT. This codes for CASGGGGGGTGELFF.

This rearrangement joins TRBV6-1 to TRBJ2-7; D gene unclear. Per germline, CDR1 MNHNS and CDR2 SASEGT. V was shortened by 6 bases and J by 7 bases, with 10 bases between the two germline ends. The length of the CDR3 is 11 residues. CDR3 bases: TGTGCCAGCAGCACTTCAGCGGAGCAGTACTTC. As protein: CASSTSAEQYF.

This clonotype was recorded a few times. The chain uses TRBV2 and TRBJ2-3; 10 bases map to TRBD2. The trim removed 6 bases at V and 1 base at J, leaving 4 bases unmatched. There are 15 residues in the CDR3. Germline V lookup: CDR1 SNHLY, CDR2 FYNNEI. The CDR3 sequence is CASRAGTSGTDTQYF. In DNA form, the CDR3 reads TGTGCCAGCAGGGCCGGGACTAGCGGCACAGATACGCAGTATTTT.

The V gene is TRBV6-2 or TRBV6-3, the J gene TRBJ1-1; D is unresolved. This CDR3 contains 14 residues. The germline gives CDR1 MNHEY, CDR2 SVGEGT. Trimming cost V 6 bases and J 5 bases, with 16 bases left between them. As DNA, the CDR3 is TGTGCCAGCAGCAAAGGGCACCCTTCTACTGAAGCTTTCTTT. This encodes CASSKGHPSTEAFF.

The table lists this clonotype with a few counts. The chain has TRBV10-3 and TRBJ1-5, with a possible D match to TRBD1 (5 bases). Per germline, CDR1 ENHRY and CDR2 SYGVKD. The CDR3 spans 17 residues. Trimming took 0 bases from V and 1 from J, leaving 13 bases between them. The CDR3 bases are TGTGCCATCAGTGAGTCTACAGGCAAAGGGAGCAATCAGCCCCAGCATTTT. Protein product: CAISESTGKGSNQPQHF.

This clonotype was counted ten times or more. V and J are TRBV2 and TRBJ2-1; TRBD2 aligns across 13 bases. Losses at the gene ends were 6 bases for V and 2 bases for J; bases not matched to a gene: 7. Germline-derived CDR1 and CDR2 are SNHLY and FYNNEI. This CDR3 comprises 17 residues. The CDR3 loop is CASSTTGLAGTYNEQFF. CDR3 sequence (DNA): TGTGCCAGCAGCACCACGGGACTAGCGGGAACCTACAATGAGCAGTTCTTC.

In this sample, this clonotype turned up a few times. This chain uses TRBV7-2 with TRBJ1-4; D uncertain. Germline V lookup: CDR1 SGHTA, CDR2 FQGNSA. The V end lost 0 bases, the J end lost 2 bases, and 13 bases lay between the germline ends. This CDR3 has 17 amino acids. The CDR3, as DNA: TGTGCCAGCAGCTTAGCCCTACCAGGTTCGACTAATGAAAAACTGTTTTTT. Encoded protein: CASSLALPGSTNEKLFF. Variable domain in full (rest from reference TRBV7-2 and TRBJ1-4): GAGVSQSPSNKVTEKGKDVELRCDPISGHTALYWYRQSLGQGLEFLIYFQGNSAPDKSGLPSDRFSAERTGGSVSTLTIQRTQQEDSAVYLCASSLALPGSTNEKLFFGSGTQLSVL.

This clonotype was seen ten or more times. The chain employs TRBV12-3 or TRBV12-4 and TRBJ2-5; D may correspond to TRBD1 or TRBD2 (6 bases each). This CDR3 has 15 amino acids. V was trimmed by 5 bases and J by 4 bases, leaving 17 bases between them. This CDR3 is CASSRMSGGGETQYF. The DNA of the CDR3 is TGTGCCAGCAGTCGAATGAGCGGAGGGGGAGAGACCCAGTACTTC.

The chain has TRBV5-1 and TRBJ1-3, with 9 positions matching TRBD1. Germline V gene sequence: CDR1 SGHRS, CDR2 YFSETQ. This CDR3 comprises 14 residues. Trimming at V came to 5 bases and at J to 7 bases, leaving 7 bases not matched to a gene. The CDR3 DNA follows: TGCGCCAGCAGTGATGGGACAGGGAGCAACACCATATATTTT. As protein: CASSDGTGSNTIYF. Full variable domain (remainder filled in from reference TRBV5-1 and TRBJ1-3): KAGVTQTPRYLIKTRGQQVTLSCSPISGHRSVSWYQQTPGQGLQFLFEYFSETQRNKGNFPGRFSGRQFSNSRSEMNVSTLELGDSALYLCASSDGTGSNTIYFGEGSWLTVV.

At least ten counts were recorded for this clonotype. V is TRBV20-1 and J is TRBJ1-5; 8 bases align to TRBD1. Trimming at V came to 3 bases and at J to 0 bases, leaving 10 bases not matched to a gene. The CDR3 totals 17 residues. Germline assignment: CDR1 DFQATT and CDR2 SNEGSKA (reference sequence). The CDR3 bases are TGCAGTGCTAGTGGGCAGGGGGCCAGTTATAGCAATCAGCCCCAGCATTTT. This codes for CSASGQGASYSNQPQHF.

This clonotype was picked up many times. The chain employs TRBV12-3 or TRBV12-4 and TRBJ2-7; TRBD2 agrees at 14 bases. CDR3 length equals 18 residues. V gave up 3 bases and J gave up 6 bases; unmatched junction bases: 13. The CDR3 nucleotides read TGTGCCAGCAGTTTGGGGACTAGCGGGAGCATTCTTGGTCGCGAGCAGTACTTC. Translation: CASSLGTSGSILGREQYF.

The rearrangement uses TRBV9 and TRBJ2-5; D is perhaps TRBD2 (6 bases). The CDR3 length is 14 residues. Germline V lookup: CDR1 SGDLS, CDR2 YYNGEE. The V gene lost 4 bases and the J gene lost 2 bases, with 12 bases spanning the gap. The CDR3 DNA reads as TGTGCCAGCAGCTTAGCGGACGGACAAGAGACCCAGTACTTC. This gives the protein CASSLADGQETQYF.

The rearrangement joins TRBV29-1 to TRBJ2-5; 8 nucleotides align to TRBD1. V lost 7 bases to trimming and J lost 5 bases; unmatched junction nucleotides: 6. CDR1 is SQVTM, CDR2 ANQGSEA, per germline. The length of the CDR3 is 12 residues. CDR3 sequence reads: CSAHRGRETQYF. The DNA for the CDR3 is TGCAGCGCACACAGGGGGAGGGAGACCCAGTACTTC.

The chain employs TRBV28 and TRBJ1-6; 8 bases line up with TRBD1. Germline CDR1 and CDR2: MDHEN and SYDVKM. This CDR3 has 13 residues. Losses at the gene ends were 6 bases for V and 9 bases for J; bases not matched to a gene: 4. In nucleotides, the CDR3 is TGTGCCAGCAGGAACACAGGGGGTTCACCCCTCCACTTT. This gives the protein CASRNTGGSPLHF.

This clonotype was observed many times. V is TRBV28 and J is TRBJ2-2, with TRBD2 as a possible D gene (5 bases). The germline CDR1 and CDR2 sequences are MDHEN and SYDVKM. The V gene lost 7 bases and the J gene lost 0 bases, with 6 bases spanning the gap. The CDR3 is 13 amino acids. CDR3: CASMGANTGELFF. As DNA, the CDR3 is TGTGCCAGCATGGGAGCGAACACCGGGGAGCTGTTTTTT.

The table lists this clonotype with many counts. This sequence joins TRBV28 and TRBJ2-5; 13 bases agree with TRBD2. Losses at the gene ends were 5 bases for V and 7 bases for J; bases not matched to a gene: 7. From germline, CDR1 is MDHEN and CDR2 SYDVKM. The CDR3 consists of 15 residues. The CDR3 DNA is TGTGCCAGCAGTCATGGACTAGCGGGAGTGGTGACCCAGTACTTC. This sequence encodes CASSHGLAGVVTQYF.

This clonotype was detected ten times or more. This chain connects TRBV20-1 to TRBJ2-7; D gene unclear. Germline V gene sequence: CDR1 DFQATT, CDR2 SNEGSKA (reference sequence). This CDR3 comprises 12 residues. Trimming removed 6 bases at V and 4 bases at J, with 13 bases between. DNA for the CDR3: TGCAGTGCAAAGAAGAGGTTTTACGAGCAGTACTTC. The encoded protein is CSAKKRFYEQYF.

Ten or more counts support this clonotype. Here the CDR3 reads CASSPHGARRETQYF. In DNA form, the CDR3 reads TGTGCCAGCAGTCCCCACGGGGCTAGGAGGGAGACCCAGTACTTC. The gene calls are TRBV28 and TRBJ2-5; D assignment may be TRBD1 or TRBD2 (5 bases each). The V gene lost 5 bases and the J gene lost 5 bases, with 18 bases spanning the gap. The germline V gene encodes CDR1 MDHEN and CDR2 SYDVKM. This CDR3 region has 15 residues.